Following are 22 T cell receptor beta chains from one sample sequenced in a study of blood T cells in healthy people across ages. For the second PCR, which ran for about 7 to 11 cycles, a sample-barcoded 5' primer and a J-beta primer mix were used. TCRdb reanalysed the 5' RACE reads using MiXCR and keeps one entry per CDR3 protein. Here the sample spans 650,000 to 1,000,000 distinct CDR3 sequences, about half being singletons. Specimen: blood. These receptors were obtained from a man at least 80 years old in good health.

In the case of this clonotype: Its ends do not fully match the called genes, so a read error is possible. The chain carries TRBV2 and TRBJ1-4; unclear D gene. Per the germline V gene, CDR1 is SNHLY and CDR2 is FYNNEI. This CDR3 spans 17 amino acids. CDR3 sequence (DNA): TGTGCCAGCAAAGCGCGACGTGGAGTTGCAACTAATGAAAAACCGTTTTTT. Protein product: CASKARRGVATNEKPFF.

The chain links TRBV20-1 to TRBJ2-5, with TRBD2 matching over 7 bases. CDR3 length: 15 amino acids. With V trimmed by 0 bases and J by 0 bases, 4 bases remained unmatched. Germline CDR1 DFQATT, CDR2 SNEGSKA (reference sequence). The CDR3 DNA follows: TGCAGTGCTAGAGACCAAGCGGGGAACCAAGAGACCCAGTACTTC. It translates to CSARDQAGNQETQYF.

As for this clonotype: Since a much larger clone is just one base distant, this may be a read error. This chain links TRBV7-2 with TRBJ2-1; D call uncertain. Per the germline V gene, CDR1 is SGHTA and CDR2 is FQGNSA. V was clipped by 5 bases and J by 13 bases, with 15 bases between them. CDR3 length equals 12 residues. CDR3 nucleotides: TGTGCCAGCAGCCGAAACTCTGAGACCCAGTTCTTC. It yields the protein CASSRNSETQFF.

A remark on this clonotype: A much larger clone is a single base away; this may be a read error. V and J are TRBV7-2 and TRBJ2-7; 9 bases are shared with TRBD1. The better agreement between TRBJ2-5 and the DNA end casts doubt on the J call. CDR3 length: 13 residues. Per germline, CDR1 SGHTA and CDR2 FQGNSA. Here the CDR3 reads CARSIDRGKTQYF. CDR3 DNA sequence: TGTGCCAGAAGCATCGACAGGGGGAAGACCCAGTACTTC.

The genes are TRBV6-1 and TRBJ2-2; D not resolved. CDR3 length equals 14 residues. The V end was cut by 6 bases, the J end by 0 bases, with 8 bases between. Germline V lookup: CDR1 MNHNS, CDR2 SASEGT. DNA for the CDR3: TGTGCCAGCAGGGCGACGACGAACACCGGGGAGCTGTTTTTT. As protein: CASRATTNTGELFF.

As to this clonotype: At one boundary the junction diverges from the germline segment, which might be a read error. In DNA, the CDR3 is TGCAGCGCTAGAGGCAGGGAGTGGACCACAGATACGCAGTATTTT. It encodes CSARGREWTTDTQYF. The V gene is TRBV20-1, the J gene TRBJ2-3, with D perhaps assigned TRBD1 or TRBD2 (5 bases each). CDR1 and CDR2 (germline): DFQATT, SNEGSKA (reference sequence). The CDR3 length is 15 residues.

This clonotype is a singleton in its sample. The chain uses TRBV28 and TRBJ2-6; no definite D call. Trimming took off 7 bases at V and 0 bases at J, with 10 bases between the two ends. The germline CDR1 and CDR2 sequences are MDHEN and SYDVKM. The CDR3 is 15 amino acids. The CDR3 loop is CASTSPYSGANVLTF. The DNA of the CDR3 is TGTGCCAGCACTTCACCTTACTCTGGGGCCAACGTCCTGACTTTC.

The chain recombines TRBV12-3 or TRBV12-4 with TRBJ2-7; 11 nucleotides line up with TRBD2. The trim removed 3 bases at V and 4 bases at J, leaving 5 bases unmatched. This CDR3 is built from 15 residues. The CDR3 sequence: CASSLGLADGYEQYF. In DNA, the CDR3 is TGTGCCAGCAGTTTGGGACTAGCGGACGGGTACGAGCAGTACTTC.

This clonotype has more than one count but fewer than ten. V usage is TRBV5-4 and J usage is TRBJ2-3; no reliable D call. V dropped 3 bases and J dropped 3 bases, with 8 bases sitting between them. Germline CDR1 and CDR2: SGHNT and YYREEE (reference sequence). The length of the CDR3 is 13 residues. CDR3 sequence reads: CASSSPDTDTQYF. In DNA, the CDR3 is TGTGCCAGCAGCTCCCCGGATACAGATACGCAGTATTTT.

CDR3 coding DNA: TGTGCCAGCAGCCAGAACAGGGAGATAGATACGCAGTATTTT. Amino acids: CASSQNREIDTQYF. The V gene is TRBV5-4, the J gene TRBJ2-3, with D possibly TRBD1 on 6 matching bases. Germline values: CDR1 SGHNT, CDR2 YYREEE (reference sequence). V was clipped by 4 bases and J by 5 bases, with 14 bases between them. The CDR3 length is 14 residues.

This clonotype has a count of ten or more. The DNA of the CDR3 is TGTGCCAGCTCACCAAGAACTAGCGGCTACAATGAGCAGTTCTTC. Amino acids: CASSPRTSGYNEQFF. The V and J genes are TRBV18 and TRBJ2-1; 8 bases match TRBD2. This CDR3 has 15 amino acids. J was trimmed by 3 bases and V by 2 bases; bases with no gene match: 3. CDR1 and CDR2 (germline): KGHSH, LQKENI.

This clonotype has only a few counts. The chain combines TRBV20-1 with TRBJ2-3; TRBD2 aligns across 10 bases. Per germline, CDR1 DFQATT and CDR2 SNEGSKA (reference sequence). V lost 1 base to trimming and J lost 2 bases; unmatched junction nucleotides: 6. This CDR3 has 16 residues. CDR3: CSARGPSGRDTDTQYF. CDR3 nucleotides: TGCAGTGCTAGAGGCCCCAGCGGGAGGGACACAGATACGCAGTATTTT.

The chain is built from TRBV2 and TRBJ2-7, with D possibly being TRBD1 (6 bases). The J call may be faulty, since TRBJ2-5 better matches the DNA end. This CDR3 region has 13 residues. The V gene's germline CDR1 is SNHLY and CDR2 FYNNEI. CDR3 nucleotide sequence: TGTGCCAGCAGCATACAGGGTTGGGAGACCCAGTACTTC. This sequence encodes CASSIQGWETQYF.

The rearrangement links TRBV29-1 to TRBJ2-4, with 7 bases that match TRBD1. The DNA end is more similar to TRBJ2-7, so the J call may be wrong. CDR1 and CDR2 from the germline V gene are SQVTM and ANQGSEA. The CDR3 runs to 13 residues. The CDR3 region is CSVDDRATHEQYF. The CDR3 region has the DNA TGCAGCGTTGACGACAGGGCTACCCACGAGCAGTACTTC.

The chain links TRBV6-6 to TRBJ2-5, with TRBD2 identical over 12 bases. With 2 bases clipped from V and 2 bases from J, the junction kept 3 bases outside the gene matches. The CDR3 extends over 16 amino acids. Per germline, CDR1 MNHNY and CDR2 SVGAGI (reference sequence). The CDR3 here is CASSYVLAGGQETQYF. For the CDR3, the DNA is TGTGCCAGCAGTTACGTCCTAGCGGGAGGGCAAGAGACCCAGTACTTC.

Points on this clonotype: It may be a read error: a sequence one base away is much more abundant. This chain links TRBV7-8 with TRBJ2-2; no clear D gene. The germline CDR1 and CDR2 sequences are SGHVS and FQNEAQ. V shed 1 base and J shed 3 bases, with 3 bases lying between them. The CDR3 runs to 13 residues. In DNA form, the CDR3 reads TGTGCCAGCAGCTTAGGTCACACCGGGGAGCTGTTTTTT. As protein: CASSLGHTGELFF.

This clonotype showed up many times. The chain recombines TRBV21-1 with TRBJ2-5; the table's D gene call, TRBD1, was not cross checked with the DNA. TRBV21-1 is termed a pseudogene. The CDR3 is made up of 14 amino acids. The CDR3 here is CASSKVCGAETQYF. CDR3 nucleotides: TGTGCCAGCAGCAAAGTCTGCGGGGCTGAGACCCAGTACTTC.

This clonotype was found a few times. This chain joins TRBV10-3 and TRBJ2-7; D tentatively reads TRBD1 or TRBD2 (5 bases each). The V gene's germline CDR1 is ENHRY and CDR2 SYGVKD. This CDR3 is built from 13 residues. V was clipped by 8 bases and J by 4 bases, with 15 bases between them. The DNA of the CDR3 is TGTGCCATCGCAGGGAGCCAGGGATACGAGCAGTACTTC. Translation gives CAIAGSQGYEQYF.

The chain links TRBV5-4 to TRBJ2-1; TRBD2 matches 10 bases. After removal of 4 bases from V and 6 bases from J, the junction contained 10 bases not matched to a gene. This CDR3 region has 16 residues. Germline V gene lookup returns CDR1 SGHNT and CDR2 YYREEE (reference sequence). The CDR3 bases are TGTGCCAGCAGCCCAATAGGGGTAGCGGGAGGCAATGAGCAGTTCTTC. Its protein is CASSPIGVAGGNEQFF.

The chain carries TRBV20-1 and TRBJ2-1; 8 bases match TRBD2. Germline V gene lookup returns CDR1 DFQATT and CDR2 SNEGSKA (reference sequence). This CDR3 has 14 amino acids. V shed 1 base, J shed 2 bases, and the junction held 1 base outside the gene matches. In DNA, the CDR3 is TGCAGTGCTAGAGGACTAGCGACCTACAATGAGCAGTTCTTC. Encoded protein: CSARGLATYNEQFF.

This chain uses TRBV3-1 with TRBJ1-2, with TRBD1 as a possible D gene (5 bases). The V and J ends lost 4 bases and 7 bases respectively, with 13 bases between them. The CDR3 runs 13 residues. Germline assignment: CDR1 LGHDT and CDR2 YNNKEL (reference sequence). The CDR3 reads CASSPGTWGGYTF. CDR3 nucleotides: TGTGCCAGCAGCCCCGGGACCTGGGGTGGCTACACCTTC. Variable domain in full (rest from reference TRBV3-1 and TRBJ1-2): DTAVSQTPKYLVTQMGNDKSIKCEQNLGHDTMYWYKQDSKKFLKIMFSYNNKELIINETVPNRFSPKSPDKAHLNLHINSLELGDSAVYFCASSPGTWGGYTFGSGTRLTVV.

This clonotype occurred a few times. This rearrangement joins TRBV5-1 to TRBJ2-5, with D perhaps matching TRBD2 (6 bases). Trimming took 0 bases from V and 11 from J, leaving 17 bases between them. CDR1 and CDR2 from the germline V gene are SGHRS and YFSETQ. The CDR3 runs to 14 residues. The CDR3 sequence: CASSLDGSKVEQYF. DNA of the CDR3: TGCGCCAGCAGCTTGGACGGGAGTAAGGTTGAGCAGTACTTC.